These 20 T cell receptor beta chains came from one sample sequenced in a study of blood T cell repertoires in COVID-19. TCRdb keeps only in-frame clones here, not all; method: immunoSEQ multiplex PCR. The sample contains 150,000 or so clones, 80% to 90% of which appear only once. Sequenced sample: peripheral blood. These receptors came from a man aged 18 to 30 with COVID-19, enrolled during active disease.

Only one count was recorded for this clone. The V call is TRBV15, the J call TRBJ2-7, with 8 bases aligning to TRBD2. The CDR3 sequence is 17 residues long. The germline CDR1 and CDR2 sequences are LNHNV and YYDKDF (reference sequence). The V gene end was trimmed by 8 bases and the J gene end by 1 base; junction bases not matched to a gene: 16. The CDR3 bases are TGTGCCACCTCGGGAGGGCACGGGAGGGCCATATCCTACGAGCAGTACTTC. This codes for CATSGGHGRAISYEQYF.

The chain links TRBV7-8 to TRBJ1-5, with a possible D match to TRBD1 (5 bases). This CDR3 is built from 14 residues. The V end was cut by 5 bases, the J end by 6 bases, with 14 bases between. CDR1 is SGHVS, CDR2 FQNEAQ, per germline. The CDR3: CASSLYRSTQPQHF. CDR3 sequence (DNA): TGTGCCAGCAGCCTCTACAGGTCCACTCAGCCCCAGCATTTT. Based on the CDR3 plus reference TRBV7-8 and TRBJ1-5, the full variable domain is GAGVSQSPRYKVAKRGQDVALRCDPISGHVSLFWYQQALGQGPEFLTYFQNEAQLDKSGLPSDRFFAERPEGSVSTLKIQRTQQEDSAVYLCASSLYRSTQPQHFGDGTRLSIL.

The V call is TRBV29-1, the J call TRBJ2-2, with no clear D. This CDR3 comprises 10 residues. V lost 6 bases and J lost 4, with 3 bases in between. Germline assignment: CDR1 SQVTM and CDR2 ANQGSEA. CDR3 DNA sequence: TGCAGCGTCTTCACCGGGGAGCTGTTTTTT. Translation gives CSVFTGELFF.

This chain links TRBV28 with TRBJ1-2; D ambiguous. Germline CDR1 is MDHEN and CDR2 is SYDVKM. This CDR3 spans 12 amino acids. V lost 4 bases to trimming and J lost 3 bases, with 6 bases between them. CDR3 loop: CASSSGDYGYTF. Written as DNA, the CDR3 is TGTGCCAGCAGTTCCGGGGACTATGGCTACACCTTC.

In its sample, this clone was seen many times. This chain links TRBV9 with TRBJ2-7, with TRBD2 as a possible D gene (6 bases). The CDR3 loop spans 16 amino acids. V lost 4 bases, J lost 0 bases, and 17 bases lay in between. Germline CDR1 and CDR2: SGDLS and YYNGEE. DNA for the CDR3: TGTGCCAGCAGCTCCTTCGGGGGAGGTAGCTCCTACGAGCAGTACTTC. It translates to CASSSFGGGSSYEQYF.

The genes are TRBV14 and TRBJ1-1; TRBD1 matches 8 bases. The CDR3 is 13 residues long. J lost 6 bases, V lost 6 bases, and 6 bases had no gene match. Germline V gene lookup returns CDR1 SGHDN and CDR2 FVKESK. CDR3 coding DNA: TGTGCCAGCAGGGAAACAGGGGGAGCTGAAGCTTTCTTT. Translation: CASRETGGAEAFF.

This rearrangement joins TRBV6-1 to TRBJ2-5, with D perhaps matching TRBD1 (6 bases). This CDR3 comprises 15 residues. Germline CDR1 MNHNS, CDR2 SASEGT. V was trimmed by 2 bases and J by 5 bases, leaving 15 bases between them. Here the CDR3 reads CASSEYLGGSETQYF. The CDR3 nucleotides are TGTGCCAGCAGTGAATACTTAGGGGGATCGGAGACCCAGTACTTC.

V gene TRBV9 combines with J gene TRBJ1-6; 11 nucleotides line up with TRBD1. With 3 bases clipped from V and 15 bases from J, the junction kept 8 bases outside the gene matches. The CDR3 consists of 14 residues. Germline values: CDR1 SGDLS, CDR2 YYNGEE. CDR3 sequence: CASSDRDRGTLLHF. For the CDR3, the DNA is TGTGCCAGCAGCGACCGGGACAGGGGGACTCTCCTCCACTTT.

The chain uses TRBV7-7 and TRBJ2-1; 8 bases agree with TRBD2. The CDR3 is 15 residues long. Trimming cost V 1 base and J 5 bases; bases outside gene matches: 4. Germline CDR1 is SSHAT and CDR2 is FNYEAQ (reference sequence). The CDR3: CASSLGVSGNNEQFF. CDR3 coding DNA: TGTGCCAGCAGCTTAGGTGTTAGCGGGAACAATGAGCAGTTCTTC.

The chain combines TRBV7-3 with TRBJ1-1, with D tentatively TRBD1 (5 bases). The CDR3 is made up of 13 amino acids. The germline CDR1 and CDR2 sequences are SGHTA and FQGTGA. V shed 5 bases and J shed 1 base, with 8 bases lying between them. DNA for the CDR3: TGTGCCAGCAGCCCTAGGGGGAACACTGAAGCTTTCTTT. Protein: CASSPRGNTEAFF.

The chain combines TRBV5-5 with TRBJ2-3; D gene unclear. The CDR3 has 14 residues. V was pared by 3 bases and J by 2 bases, with 10 bases between. Germline CDR1 and CDR2: SGHKS and YYEKEE (reference sequence). The CDR3, as DNA: TGTGCCAGCAGCTCCTATTATAACACAGATACGCAGTATTTT. Encoded protein: CASSSYYNTDTQYF.

V gene TRBV28 combines with J gene TRBJ1-1, with TRBD1 matching 8 bases. CDR1 MDHEN and CDR2 SYDVKM come from the germline V gene. J lost 7 bases, V lost 6 bases, and 7 bases had no gene match. The CDR3 spans 13 residues. CDR3 loop: CASSPQGEDEAFF. The CDR3 DNA is TGTGCCAGCAGCCCACAGGGGGAGGATGAAGCTTTCTTT.

V is TRBV2 and J is TRBJ1-1, with a weak D call TRBD1 (5 bases). Trimming cost V 6 bases and J 1 base, with 9 bases left between them. This CDR3 has 13 residues. The germline CDR1 and CDR2 sequences are SNHLY and FYNNEI. The CDR3 DNA reads as TGTGCCAGCAGCAAAGGGGAGAACACTGAAGCTTTCTTT. It codes for CASSKGENTEAFF.

Comment on this clone: The germline gene is not matched at one end of the junction; a read error may be the cause. CDR3 in amino acids: CAGGQGGLSEEKLLF. For the CDR3, the DNA is TGTGCCGGGGGACAGGGTGGTCTATCGGAGGAAAAACTGCTTTTT. The chain carries TRBV2 and TRBJ1-4, with TRBD1 identical over 9 bases. This CDR3 comprises 15 residues. Germline-derived CDR1 and CDR2 are SNHLY and FYNNEI.

The chain combines TRBV25-1 with TRBJ2-1; D is unresolved. The CDR3 has 11 amino acids. Deletions cut 7 bases from V and 4 bases from J, with 5 bases between. The germline V gene encodes CDR1 MGHDK and CDR2 SYGVNS. The CDR3, as DNA: TGTGCCAGCATAGCATACAATGAGCAGTTCTTC. This gives the protein CASIAYNEQFF.

The V call is TRBV6-4, the J call TRBJ2-7; TRBD2 is a possible D gene (5 bases). V was trimmed by 8 bases and J by 6 bases, leaving 23 bases between them. Germline values: CDR1 MRHNA, CDR2 SNTAGT. The CDR3 extends over 15 amino acids. CDR3 nucleotide sequence: TGTGCCAGCCGGATGGAGGCCACATCCTCGGGCGAGCAGTACTTC. Residues: CASRMEATSSGEQYF.

CDR3 residues: CASSPLTGGGNEQFF. The CDR3 DNA is TGTGCCAGCAGTCCCCTCACGGGAGGGGGGAATGAGCAGTTCTTC. The chain employs TRBV6-5 and TRBJ2-1; 8 bases are a match to TRBD2. CDR1 and CDR2 from the germline V gene are MNHEY and SVGAGI. Trimming at V came to 5 bases and at J to 7 bases, leaving 10 bases not matched to a gene. The CDR3 has 15 residues.

The chain uses TRBV11-3 and TRBJ2-1, with TRBD2 matching over 12 bases. Germline CDR1 and CDR2: SGHNT and YENEEA. This CDR3 comprises 17 residues. Losses at the gene ends were 1 base for V and 8 bases for J; bases not matched to a gene: 9. CDR3 DNA: TGTGCCAGCAGCTTAGGTCTAGCGGGAGGGTCTGCGGATGAGCAGTTCTTC. It yields the protein CASSLGLAGGSADEQFF.

The gene calls are TRBV5-1 and TRBJ1-5; TRBD1 is a possible D gene (5 bases). Germline loops: CDR1 SGHRS, CDR2 YFSETQ. V was pared by 0 bases and J by 4 bases, with 11 bases between. This CDR3 comprises 15 residues. CDR3: CASSLDGGRNQPQHF. Written as DNA, the CDR3 is TGCGCCAGCAGCTTGGACGGGGGGAGGAATCAGCCCCAGCATTTT.

The V and J genes are TRBV28 and TRBJ1-5, with D tentatively TRBD1 (5 bases). The CDR3 covers 14 residues. Germline V gives CDR1 MDHEN, CDR2 SYDVKM. The V end was cut by 5 bases, the J end by 9 bases, with 17 bases between. The DNA for the CDR3 is TGTGCCAGCAGTCTTCGACAGAGACAAGGGCCCCAGCATTTT. It yields the protein CASSLRQRQGPQHF.